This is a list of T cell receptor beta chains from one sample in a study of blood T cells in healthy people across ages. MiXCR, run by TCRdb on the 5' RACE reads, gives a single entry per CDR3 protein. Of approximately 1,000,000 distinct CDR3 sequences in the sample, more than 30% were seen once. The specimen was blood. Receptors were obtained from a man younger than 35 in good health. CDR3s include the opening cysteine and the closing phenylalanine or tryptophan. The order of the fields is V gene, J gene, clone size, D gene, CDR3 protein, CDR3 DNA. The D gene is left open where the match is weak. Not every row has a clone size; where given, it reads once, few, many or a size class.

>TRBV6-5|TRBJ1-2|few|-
CASSYSGIRGDYGYTF
TGTGCCAGCAGTTACAGCGGCATTAGGGGTGACTATGGCTACACCTTC
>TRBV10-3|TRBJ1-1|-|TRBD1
CAISDRGNTEAFF
TGTGCCATCAGCGACAGGGGGAACACTGAAGCTTTCTTT
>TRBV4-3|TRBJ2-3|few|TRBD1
CASSQDRGQGSTDTQYF
TGCGCCAGCAGCCAAGACAGGGGACAGGGAAGCACAGATACGCAGTATTTT
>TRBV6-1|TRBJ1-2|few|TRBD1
CAREDRDYGYTF
TGTGCCAGGGAGGACAGGGACTATGGCTACACCTTC
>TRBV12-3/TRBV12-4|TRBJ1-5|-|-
CASSPVRSNQPQHF
TGTGCCAGCAGTCCCGTTCGTAGCAATCAGCCCCAGCATTTT
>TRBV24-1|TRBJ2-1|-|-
CATSDQRLEQFF
TGTGCCACCAGTGACCAGCGCCTTGAGCAGTTCTTC
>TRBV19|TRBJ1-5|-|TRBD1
CACSYQGANQPQHF
TGTGCCTGTAGTTATCAGGGGGCCAATCAGCCCCAGCATTTT
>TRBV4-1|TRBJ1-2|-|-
CASTYLPAGQTNYGHTF
TGCGCCAGCACCTACCTCCCCGCGGGCCAGACAAACTATGGCCACACCTTC
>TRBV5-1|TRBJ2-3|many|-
CASSLGTDTDTQYF
TGTGCCAGCTCACTTGGGACTGACACAGATACGCAGTATTTT
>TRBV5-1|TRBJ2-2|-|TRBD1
CASRTTTGEAPGELFF
TGCGCCAGCAGGACCACGACAGGGGAAGCCCCCGGGGAGCTGTTTTTT
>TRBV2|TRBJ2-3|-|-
CASSGRRNTQYF
TGTGCCAGCAGTGGAAGGCGGAATACGCAGTATTTT
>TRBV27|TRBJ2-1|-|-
CASSLSNNLYNEQFF
TGTGCCAGCAGTTTGAGTAACAACTTATACAATGAGCAGTTCTTC
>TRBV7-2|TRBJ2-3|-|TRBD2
CTSRRSGGASTDTQYF
TGTACCAGCAGGAGGAGCGGGGGGGCCTCCACAGATACGCAGTATTTT
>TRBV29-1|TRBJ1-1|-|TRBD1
CSVLSRTGNTGVMNTEAFF
TGCAGCGTTCTATCGCGGACAGGGAATACGGGGGTAATGAACACTGAAGCTTTCTTT
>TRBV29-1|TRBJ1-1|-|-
CSVETDKAEAFF
TGCAGCGTAGAGACAGACAAGGCTGAAGCTTTCTTT
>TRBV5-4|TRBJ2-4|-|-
CASSSRGEGSKNIQYF
TGTGCCAGCAGCAGTCGCGGGGAAGGGTCCAAAAACATTCAGTACTTC
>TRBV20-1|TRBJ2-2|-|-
CSARGGSVNTGELFF
TGCAGTGCTAGAGGGGGAAGTGTGAACACCGGGGAGCTGTTTTTT
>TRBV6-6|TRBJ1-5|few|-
CASIEVGGSNQPQHF
TGTGCCAGCATAGAGGTCGGGGGAAGCAATCAGCCCCAGCATTTT
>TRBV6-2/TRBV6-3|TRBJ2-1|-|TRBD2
CASSYSTKRGGEKDEQFF
TGTGCCAGCAGTTACTCAACTAAGCGGGGGGGCGAGAAAGATGAGCAGTTCTTC
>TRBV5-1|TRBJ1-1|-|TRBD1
CASSLDGRGLDTEAFF
TGCGCCAGCAGCTTGGATGGCAGGGGGCTGGACACTGAAGCTTTCTTT
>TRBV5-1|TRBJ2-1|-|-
CASSLPTPSNEQFF
TGCGCCAGCAGCTTGCCAACTCCCAGCAATGAGCAGTTCTTC
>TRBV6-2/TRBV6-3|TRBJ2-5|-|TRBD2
CASSYSSGGGIAYF
TGTGCCAGCAGTTACTCGAGTGGCGGGGGGATTGCGTACTTC
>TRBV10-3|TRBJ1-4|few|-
CAISESGGTNEKLFF
TGTGCCATCAGTGAGTCTGGGGGGACTAATGAAAAACTGTTTTTT
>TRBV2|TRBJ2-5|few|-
CASSGLAETQYF
TGTGCCAGCAGTGGACTGGCCGAGACCCAGTACTTC
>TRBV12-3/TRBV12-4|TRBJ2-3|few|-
CASRRTGLADTQYF
TGTGCCAGCAGACGAACAGGGTTGGCAGATACGCAGTATTTT
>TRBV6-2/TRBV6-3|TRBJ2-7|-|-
CASSYDVDEQYF
TGTGCCAGCAGTTACGATGTCGACGAGCAGTACTTC
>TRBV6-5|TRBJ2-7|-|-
CASSYRASAESYEQYF
TGTGCCAGCAGTTACCGGGCTAGCGCGGAATCCTACGAGCAGTACTTC
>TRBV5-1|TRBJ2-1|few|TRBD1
CASSSSGTGGYEQFF
TGCGCCAGCAGCTCGTCCGGGACAGGGGGCTATGAGCAGTTCTTC
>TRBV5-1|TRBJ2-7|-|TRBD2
CASSTSSGGAYNEQYF
TGCGCCAGCAGCACTTCTAGCGGGGGGGCCTACAATGAGCAGTACTTC
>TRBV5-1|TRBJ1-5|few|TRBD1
CASSPMDRNQPQHF
TGCGCCAGCAGCCCGATGGACAGGAATCAGCCCCAGCATTTT
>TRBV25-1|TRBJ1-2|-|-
CASSEFVGSVYGYTF
TGTGCCAGCAGTGAATTCGTGGGAAGTGTCTATGGCTACACCTTC
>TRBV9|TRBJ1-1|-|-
CASSRAVQGLQGTEAFF
TGTGCCAGCAGCCGAGCAGTGCAGGGCCTTCAGGGGACTGAAGCTTTCTTT
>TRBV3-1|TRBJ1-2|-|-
CASSQVAGSYGYTF
TGTGCCAGCAGCCAAGTGGCAGGATCCTATGGCTACACCTTC
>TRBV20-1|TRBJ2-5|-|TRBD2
CSASLGGRDQETQYF
TGCAGTGCTAGTTTGGGGGGGAGAGACCAAGAGACCCAGTACTTC
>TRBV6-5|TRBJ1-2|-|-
CASSRTLTTYGYTF
TGTGCCAGCAGTCGAACTCTCACTACCTATGGCTACACCTTC
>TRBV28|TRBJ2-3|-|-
CASDSGTDSTDTQYF
TGTGCCAGCGATAGTGGGACCGATAGCACAGATACGCAGTATTTT
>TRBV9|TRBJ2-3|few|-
CASSVQARSTDTQYF
TGTGCCAGCAGCGTACAGGCCCGAAGCACAGATACGCAGTATTTT
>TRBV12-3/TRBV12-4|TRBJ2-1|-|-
CASSLRGRGSPILYNEQFF
TGTGCCAGCAGTTTAAGAGGTCGAGGCTCTCCCATCTTGTACAATGAGCAGTTCTTC
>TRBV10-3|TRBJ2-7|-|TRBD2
CATGTSGGAYEQYF
TGTGCCACCGGGACTAGCGGGGGTGCCTACGAGCAGTACTTC
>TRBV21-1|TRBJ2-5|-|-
CASSKEQETQYF
TGTGCCAGCAGCAAAGAGCAAGAGACCCAGTACTTC